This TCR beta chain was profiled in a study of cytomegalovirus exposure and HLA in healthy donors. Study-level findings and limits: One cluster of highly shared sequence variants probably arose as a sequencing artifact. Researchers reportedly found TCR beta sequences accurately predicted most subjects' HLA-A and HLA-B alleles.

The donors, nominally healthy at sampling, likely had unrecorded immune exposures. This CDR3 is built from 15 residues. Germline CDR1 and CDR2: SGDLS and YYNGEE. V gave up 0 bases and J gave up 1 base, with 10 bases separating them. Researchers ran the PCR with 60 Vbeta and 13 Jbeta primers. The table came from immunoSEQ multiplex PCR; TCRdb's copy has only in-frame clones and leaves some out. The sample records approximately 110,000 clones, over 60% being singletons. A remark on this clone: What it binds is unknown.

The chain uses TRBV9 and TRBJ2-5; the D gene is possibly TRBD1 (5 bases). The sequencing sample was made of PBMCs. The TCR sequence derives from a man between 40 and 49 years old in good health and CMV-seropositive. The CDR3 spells CASSVADSTQETQYF. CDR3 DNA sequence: TGTGCCAGCAGCGTAGCTGACAGTACCCAAGAGACCCAGTACTTC.